What follows are 3 T cell receptor beta chains derived from one specimen sequenced in a study of T cell changes during pregnancy in multiple sclerosis. Only in-frame clones appear in the TCRdb table, and some are missing; sequencing was by immunoSEQ multiplex PCR. The sample has just over 90,000 clones; 90% to 95% are singletons. The source was peripheral blood, collected after pregnancy. The receptors stem from a female donor in good health, enrolled as a control in a pregnancy study.

The gene calls are TRBV7-2 and TRBJ1-6; TRBD1 might be the D (5 bases). Deletions cut 3 bases from V and 6 bases from J, with 9 bases between. This CDR3 has 14 amino acids. Germline CDR1 reads SGHTA; CDR2 reads FQGNSA. DNA for the CDR3: TGTGCCAGCAGCTTCGGGGGTCCTAATTCACCCCTCCACTTT. Protein: CASSFGGPNSPLHF.

This chain joins TRBV7-3 and TRBJ1-1; 11 bases align to TRBD1. Trimming removed 5 bases from V and 4 bases from J; junction bases left unmatched: 9. The CDR3 consists of 16 residues. Germline-derived CDR1 and CDR2 are SGHTA and FQGTGA. In DNA, the CDR3 is TGTGCCAGCAGCCCAGGACAGGGGGCGGGCGGCACTGAAGCTTTCTTT. Translation: CASSPGQGAGGTEAFF. Based on the CDR3 plus reference TRBV7-3 and TRBJ1-1, the full variable domain is GAGVSQTPSNKVTEKGKYVELRCDPISGHTALYWYRQSLGQGPEFLIYFQGTGAADDSGLPNDRFFAVRPEGSVSTLKIQRTERGDSAVYLCASSPGQGAGGTEAFFGQGTRLTVV.

This clone was seen once. The chain employs TRBV4-3 and TRBJ1-4; TRBD1 aligns across 7 bases. V gave up 5 bases and J gave up 5 bases; unmatched junction bases: 8. This CDR3 has 15 residues. Germline V CDR1 and CDR2: LGHNA, YSLEER. The CDR3 sequence: CASSGGQAGNEKLFF. The DNA of the CDR3 is TGCGCCAGCAGCGGCGGACAGGCGGGAAATGAAAAACTGTTTTTT.